The 7 T cell receptor beta chains presented below share a single source sample, sequenced in a study of shared clonotypes between healthy human individuals. Clones were sequenced by immunoSEQ multiplex PCR, and TCRdb holds only the in-frame ones, with some missing. The profile shows about 2 million clones, approximately 95% of them singletons. Material for sequencing was naive CD4+ T cells sorted from blood. Noted subset: CD45RA+ positively selected. The receptor source for this set is a young man in good health.

V is TRBV21-1 and J is TRBJ1-5; TRBD1 is the table's D call, not checked against the DNA. TRBV21-1 is a pseudogene locus. CDR3 length equals 14 residues. CDR3 DNA sequence: TGTGCCAGCAGCAGGGACAGGGGGCATCAGCCCCAGCATTTT. It encodes CASSRDRGHQPQHF.

Only one count was recorded for this clone. The CDR3 here is CASSLLSAGALVEQYF. The DNA of the CDR3 is TGTGCCAGCAGCTTATTATCAGCGGGAGCCTTAGTTGAGCAGTACTTC. The chain combines TRBV7-2 with TRBJ2-7, with TRBD2 identical over 8 bases. The CDR3 has 16 amino acids. The germline V gene has CDR1 SGHTA and CDR2 FQGNSA. J gave up 7 bases and V 2 bases, and 13 bases lay outside the gene matches.

On this clone: The identical CDR3 is also encoded by other nucleotide sequences in the sample. This chain connects TRBV19 to TRBJ1-5; D remains unclear. The CDR3 contains 12 residues. The germline V gene encodes CDR1 LNHDA and CDR2 SQIVND (reference sequence). V shed 5 bases and J shed 4 bases, with 6 bases lying between them. The CDR3 DNA follows: TGTGCCAGTAGTGTGGGTAATCAGCCCCAGCATTTT. It yields the protein CASSVGNQPQHF.

The chain has TRBV7-2 and TRBJ2-3; the D gene is possibly TRBD2 (5 bases). CDR3 length: 15 amino acids. From germline, CDR1 is SGHTA and CDR2 FQGNSA. Trimming pared 3 bases from V and 2 bases from J, leaving 12 bases between. CDR3 DNA sequence: TGTGCCAGCAGCTTGGGTAGCGTGAACACAGATACGCAGTATTTT. This codes for CASSLGSVNTDTQYF.

This clone was recorded once. The chain joins TRBV10-3 to TRBJ2-1; 7 nucleotides agree with TRBD2. The CDR3 totals 13 residues. Germline loops: CDR1 ENHRY, CDR2 SYGVKD. CDR3 in amino acids: CAGGQGLGNEQFF. In DNA, the CDR3 is TGTGCGGGAGGGCAGGGATTGGGCAATGAGCAGTTCTTC.

The rearrangement uses TRBV7-3 and TRBJ1-6; 7 bases agree with TRBD1. The V gene's germline CDR1 is SGHTA and CDR2 FQGTGA. The CDR3 loop spans 18 amino acids. V lost 4 bases and J lost 8; bases outside the gene matches: 17. The CDR3 DNA follows: TGTGCCAGCAGCTCCTCTATAGACATCAGGGGGGTCGATTCACCCCTCCACTTT. Protein product: CASSSSIDIRGVDSPLHF.

This chain uses TRBV25-1 with TRBJ2-7; possibly TRBD2 for D (6 bases). Trimming shortened V by 7 bases and J by 4 bases, and 17 bases separated the two germline ends. The CDR3 runs to 14 residues. Germline assignment: CDR1 MGHDK and CDR2 SYGVNS. Here the CDR3 reads CASTRGENSYEQYF. The CDR3 DNA is TGTGCCAGCACCCGCGGGGAGAACTCTTACGAGCAGTACTTC.